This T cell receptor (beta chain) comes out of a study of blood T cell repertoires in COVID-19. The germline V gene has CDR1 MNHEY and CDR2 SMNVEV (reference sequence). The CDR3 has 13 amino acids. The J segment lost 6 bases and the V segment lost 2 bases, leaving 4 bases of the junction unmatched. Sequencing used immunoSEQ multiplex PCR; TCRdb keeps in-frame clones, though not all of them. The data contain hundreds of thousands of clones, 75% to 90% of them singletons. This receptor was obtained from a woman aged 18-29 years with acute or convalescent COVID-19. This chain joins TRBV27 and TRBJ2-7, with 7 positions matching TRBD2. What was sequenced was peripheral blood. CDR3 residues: CASSLGGGSEQYF. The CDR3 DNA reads TGTGCCAGCAGTTTAGGCGGGGGTTCCGAGCAGTACTTC.